Here is one T cell receptor beta chain with its context. The antigen remains unidentified. The sample originates from a study of cytomegalovirus exposure and HLA in healthy donors. Study results and limitations: When a later analysis was performed, an Asian-associated ancestry cluster reportedly had fewer N-insertions than the roughly 690-donor mean. Rarity characterized most TCR sequences, yet some public TCRs appeared in many donors.

The germline V gene has CDR1 LNHDA and CDR2 SQIVND (reference sequence). Trimming removed 8 bases from V and 7 bases from J, with 11 bases in between. The CDR3 sequence is 12 residues long. The PCR had 60 Vbeta and 13 Jbeta primers. Libraries were prepared by immunoSEQ multiplex PCR; TCRdb keeps only in-frame clonotypes and omits some of them. The sample yields approximately 160,000 clones, roughly 78% seen once. The specimen was PBMCs. The TCR was taken from a woman aged 45-65 years in good health and CMV-seropositive. V gene TRBV19 combines with J gene TRBJ1-4, with a tentative D call TRBD1 (6 bases). The CDR3 sequence is CASPRRGEKLFF. DNA for the CDR3: TGTGCCAGTCCCCGCAGGGGTGAAAAACTGTTTTTT.